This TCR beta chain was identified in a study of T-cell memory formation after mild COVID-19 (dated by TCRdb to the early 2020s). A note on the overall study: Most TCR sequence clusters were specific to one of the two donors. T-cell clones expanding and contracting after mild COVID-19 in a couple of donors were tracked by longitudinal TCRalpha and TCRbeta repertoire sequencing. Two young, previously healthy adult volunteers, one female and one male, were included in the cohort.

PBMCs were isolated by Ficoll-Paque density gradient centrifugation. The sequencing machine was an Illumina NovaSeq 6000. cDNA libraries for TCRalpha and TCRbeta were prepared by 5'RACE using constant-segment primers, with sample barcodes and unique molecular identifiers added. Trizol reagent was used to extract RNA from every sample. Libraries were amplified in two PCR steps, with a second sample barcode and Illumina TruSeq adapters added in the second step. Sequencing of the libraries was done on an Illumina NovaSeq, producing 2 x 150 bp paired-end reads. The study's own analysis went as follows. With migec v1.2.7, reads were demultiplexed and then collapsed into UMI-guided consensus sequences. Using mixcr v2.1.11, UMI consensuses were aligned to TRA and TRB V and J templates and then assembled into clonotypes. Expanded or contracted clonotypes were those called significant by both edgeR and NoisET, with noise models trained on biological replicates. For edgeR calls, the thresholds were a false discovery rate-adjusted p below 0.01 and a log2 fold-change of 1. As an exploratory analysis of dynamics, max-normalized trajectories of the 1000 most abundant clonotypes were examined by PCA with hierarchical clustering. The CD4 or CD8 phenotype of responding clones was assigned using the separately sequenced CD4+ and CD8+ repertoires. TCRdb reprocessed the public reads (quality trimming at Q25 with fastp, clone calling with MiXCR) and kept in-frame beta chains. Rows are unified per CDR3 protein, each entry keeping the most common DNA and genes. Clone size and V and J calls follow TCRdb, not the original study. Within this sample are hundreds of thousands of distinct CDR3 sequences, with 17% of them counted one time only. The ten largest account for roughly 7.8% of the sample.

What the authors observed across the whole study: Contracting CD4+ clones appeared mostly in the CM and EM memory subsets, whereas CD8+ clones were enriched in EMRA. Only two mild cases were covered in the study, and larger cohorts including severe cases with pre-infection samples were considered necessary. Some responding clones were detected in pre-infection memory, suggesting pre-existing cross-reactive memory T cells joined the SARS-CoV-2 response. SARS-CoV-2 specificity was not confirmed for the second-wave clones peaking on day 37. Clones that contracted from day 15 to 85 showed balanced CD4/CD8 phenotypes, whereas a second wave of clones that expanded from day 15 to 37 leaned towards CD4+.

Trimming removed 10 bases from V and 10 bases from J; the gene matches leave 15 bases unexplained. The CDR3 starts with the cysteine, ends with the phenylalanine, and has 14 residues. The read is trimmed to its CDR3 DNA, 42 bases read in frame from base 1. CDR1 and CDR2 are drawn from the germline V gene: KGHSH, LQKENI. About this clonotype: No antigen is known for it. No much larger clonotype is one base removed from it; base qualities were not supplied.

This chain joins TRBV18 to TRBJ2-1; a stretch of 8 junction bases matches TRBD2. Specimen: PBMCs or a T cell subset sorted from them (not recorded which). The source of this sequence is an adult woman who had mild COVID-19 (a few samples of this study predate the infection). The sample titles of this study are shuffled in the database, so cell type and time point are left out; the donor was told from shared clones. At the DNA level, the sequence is TGTGCCACCACGTCGGGACTAGGAGAGAGGGAGCAGTTCTTC. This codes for CATTSGLGEREQFF.